This T cell receptor beta chain was captured in a study of tumor-infiltrating lymphocytes in primary liver carcinoma. Study-level information: Ages ranged from 30 to 69, with HCC or mixed HCC-cholangiocarcinoma. Overall study findings and caveats: Tumor specimens were characterized by a significantly higher top-250-clone fraction than blood (p = 0.039).

Only one count was recorded for this clonotype. Antigen specificity is unknown. V dropped 3 bases and J dropped 5; count of bases not matched to a gene: 19. This CDR3 contains 21 residues. The germline V gene encodes CDR1 MDHEN and CDR2 SYDVKM. cDNA specific to TCR beta was made from 500 ng of total RNA, with a constant-region primer employed for priming. Modified slightly, ARM-PCR produced TCR beta libraries over three nested multiplex PCR rounds. Running roughly 10 cycles apiece, the first two PCR rounds relied on TRBV1-TRBV30 forward primers together with a C-beta reverse primer. TCRdb re-called the multiplex PCR reads with MiXCR, one entry per CDR3 protein. Among 120,000 or so distinct CDR3 sequences listed, roughly 69% were seen once. Each 20-30 mg portion of unsorted bulk tissue served as the source for co-extraction of RNA and DNA. Uniformly, tumor samples exhibited a viable tumor cell fraction exceeding 85%.

This clonotype originated in a woman aged 60-70 years with primary liver carcinoma and hepatitis B virus infection. Sequencing input: liver tumor tissue from sampling region 1. Subset meaning: tumor region T1, superior pole. The V call is TRBV28, the J call TRBJ2-3; the match to TRBD2 covers 14 bases. The CDR3, as DNA: TGTGCCAGCAGTTTTATGGGGACTAGCGGGAGAAAAGCTCCAAGCTTAGATACGCAGTATTTT. Its translation: CASSFMGTSGRKAPSLDTQYF.